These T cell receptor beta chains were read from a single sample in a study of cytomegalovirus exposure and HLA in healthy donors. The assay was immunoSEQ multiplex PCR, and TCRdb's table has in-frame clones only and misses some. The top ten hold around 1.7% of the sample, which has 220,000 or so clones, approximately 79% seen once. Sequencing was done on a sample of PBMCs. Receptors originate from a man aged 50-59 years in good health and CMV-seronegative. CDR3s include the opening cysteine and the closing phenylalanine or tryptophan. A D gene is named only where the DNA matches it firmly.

TGTGCCAGCAGAGCCCCGGGACTAGCGGGAGCCTACAATGAGCAGTTCTTC	CASRAPGLAGAYNEQFF	TRBD2	TRBV27	TRBJ2-1
TGCAGCGTTATTCATCCAGGGGCCGGGGAGCTGTTTTTT	CSVIHPGAGELFF	NA	TRBV29-1	TRBJ2-2
TGCGCCAGTTCTCAGGGGGCGACGGGGGCCAACGTCCTGACTTTC	CASSQGATGANVLTF	TRBD1	TRBV5-1	TRBJ2-6
TGTGCCTGGAGTTTGTCCGGAGGGGCCCAAGAGACCCAGTACTTC	CAWSLSGGAQETQYF	NA	TRBV30	TRBJ2-5
TGTGCCAGCAGCGTTTCGAGTAAAGTCGGTGAGCAGTTCTTC	CASSVSSKVGEQFF	NA	TRBV7-2	TRBJ2-1
TGTGCCAGCTCGACAGGACCCCGGGGAGAGACCCAGTACTTC	CASSTGPRGETQYF	NA	TRBV18	TRBJ2-5
TGCGCCAGCAGCTTTCGGAGGGGTTACAACTCTGGGGCCAACGTCCTGACTTTC	CASSFRRGYNSGANVLTF	NA	TRBV5-1	TRBJ2-6
TGTGCCAGTAGTACTCAGGGGGCAGACACTGAAGCTTTCTTT	CASSTQGADTEAFF	TRBD1	TRBV19	TRBJ1-1
TGTGCCACGGGACAGCGGAATTACGAGCAGTACTTC	CATGQRNYEQYF	TRBD1	TRBV6-6	TRBJ2-7
TGCGCCAGCAGCCAAGACGTGACAGGGTCTGGCTACACCTTC	CASSQDVTGSGYTF	TRBD1	TRBV4-1	TRBJ1-2
TGTGCCAGCAGCTTCACACAGGGGGCGGGGGAGCAGTACTTC	CASSFTQGAGEQYF	TRBD1	TRBV7-9	TRBJ2-7